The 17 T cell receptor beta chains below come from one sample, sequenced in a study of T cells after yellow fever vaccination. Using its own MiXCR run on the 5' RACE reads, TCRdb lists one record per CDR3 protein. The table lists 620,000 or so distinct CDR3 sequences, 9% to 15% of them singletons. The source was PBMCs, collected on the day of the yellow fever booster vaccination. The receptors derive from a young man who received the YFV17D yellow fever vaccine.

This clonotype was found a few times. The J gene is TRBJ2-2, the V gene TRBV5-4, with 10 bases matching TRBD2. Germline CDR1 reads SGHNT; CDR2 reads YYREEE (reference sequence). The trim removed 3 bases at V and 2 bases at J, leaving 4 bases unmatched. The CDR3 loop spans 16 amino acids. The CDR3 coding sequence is TGTGCCAGCAGCTCCGGACTAGCGGATAACACCGGGGAGCTGTTTTTT. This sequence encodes CASSSGLADNTGELFF.

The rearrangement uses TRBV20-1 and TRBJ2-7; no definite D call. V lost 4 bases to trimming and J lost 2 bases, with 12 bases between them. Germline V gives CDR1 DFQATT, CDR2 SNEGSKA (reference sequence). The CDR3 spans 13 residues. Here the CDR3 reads CSANPPAAYEQYF. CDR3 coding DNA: TGCAGTGCTAACCCGCCGGCCGCCTACGAGCAGTACTTC.

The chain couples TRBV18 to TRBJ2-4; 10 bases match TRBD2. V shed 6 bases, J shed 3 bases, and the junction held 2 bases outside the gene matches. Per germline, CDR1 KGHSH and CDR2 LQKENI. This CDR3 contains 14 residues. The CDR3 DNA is TGTGCCAGCTCTCCTAGCGGGAGCAAAAACATTCAGTACTTC. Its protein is CASSPSGSKNIQYF.

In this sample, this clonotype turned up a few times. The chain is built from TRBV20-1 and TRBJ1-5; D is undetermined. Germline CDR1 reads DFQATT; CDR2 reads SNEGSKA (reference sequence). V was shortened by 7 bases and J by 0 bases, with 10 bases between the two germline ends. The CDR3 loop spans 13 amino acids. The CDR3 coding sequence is TGCAGTGGGGGAACACTTAGCAATCAGCCCCAGCATTTT. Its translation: CSGGTLSNQPQHF.

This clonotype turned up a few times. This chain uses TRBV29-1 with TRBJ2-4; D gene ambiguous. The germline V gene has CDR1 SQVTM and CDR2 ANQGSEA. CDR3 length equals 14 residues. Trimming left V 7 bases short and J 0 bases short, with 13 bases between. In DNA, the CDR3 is TGCAGCGCCCGAATGGCCTTAGCCAAAAACATTCAGTACTTC. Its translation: CSARMALAKNIQYF.

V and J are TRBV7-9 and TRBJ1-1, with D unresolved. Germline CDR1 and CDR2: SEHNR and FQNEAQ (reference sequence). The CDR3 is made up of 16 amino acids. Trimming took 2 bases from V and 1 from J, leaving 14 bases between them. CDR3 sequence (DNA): TGTGCCAGCAGCTTAAGTTACCTCCGAAGGAACACTGAAGCTTTCTTT. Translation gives CASSLSYLRRNTEAFF.

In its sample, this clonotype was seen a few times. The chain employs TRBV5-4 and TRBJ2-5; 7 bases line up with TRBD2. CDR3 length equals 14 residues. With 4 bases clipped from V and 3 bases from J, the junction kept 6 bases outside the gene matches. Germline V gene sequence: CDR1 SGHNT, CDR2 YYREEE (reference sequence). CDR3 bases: TGTGCCAGCAGCACTTCCGGGAGGAAAGAGACCCAGTACTTC. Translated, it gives CASSTSGRKETQYF. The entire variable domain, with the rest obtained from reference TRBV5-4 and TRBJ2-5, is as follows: ETGVTQSPTHLIKTRGQQVTLRCSSQSGHNTVSWYQQALGQGPQFIFQYYREEENGRGNFPPRFSGLQFPNYSSELNVNALELDDSALYLCASSTSGRKETQYFGPGTRLLVL.

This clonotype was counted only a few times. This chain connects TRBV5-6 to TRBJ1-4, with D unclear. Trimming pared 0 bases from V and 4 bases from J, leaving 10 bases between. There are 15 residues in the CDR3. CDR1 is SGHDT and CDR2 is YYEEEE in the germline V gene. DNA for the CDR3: TGTGCCAGCAGCTTGGCGACGGGATTTAATGAAAAACTGTTTTTT. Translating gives CASSLATGFNEKLFF.

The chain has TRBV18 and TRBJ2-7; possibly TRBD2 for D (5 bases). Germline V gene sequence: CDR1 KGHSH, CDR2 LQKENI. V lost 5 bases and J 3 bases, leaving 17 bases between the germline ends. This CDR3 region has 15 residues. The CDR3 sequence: CASSYGLGGYYEQYF. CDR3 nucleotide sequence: TGTGCCAGCTCATATGGGCTCGGCGGGTACTACGAGCAGTACTTC.

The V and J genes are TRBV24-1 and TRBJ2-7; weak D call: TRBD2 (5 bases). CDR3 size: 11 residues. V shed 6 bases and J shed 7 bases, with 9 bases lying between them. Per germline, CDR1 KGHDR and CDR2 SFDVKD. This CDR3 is CATSSSGEQYF. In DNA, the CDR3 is TGTGCCACCAGTTCCTCGGGAGAGCAGTACTTC.

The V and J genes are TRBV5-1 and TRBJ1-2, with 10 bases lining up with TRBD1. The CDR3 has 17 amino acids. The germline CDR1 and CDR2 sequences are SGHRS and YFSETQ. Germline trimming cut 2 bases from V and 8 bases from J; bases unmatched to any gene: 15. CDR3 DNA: TGCGCCAGCAGCTTTTCCTCCGAGACAGGGGGCGCGAGGGGCTACACCTTC. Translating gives CASSFSSETGGARGYTF.

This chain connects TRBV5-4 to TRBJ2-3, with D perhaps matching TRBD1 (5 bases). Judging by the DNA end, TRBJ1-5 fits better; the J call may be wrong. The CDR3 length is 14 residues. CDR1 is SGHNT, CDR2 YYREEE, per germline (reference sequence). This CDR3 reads CASTSGGGADTQHF. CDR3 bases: TGTGCCAGCACTTCGGGGGGGGGTGCAGATACGCAGCATTTT.

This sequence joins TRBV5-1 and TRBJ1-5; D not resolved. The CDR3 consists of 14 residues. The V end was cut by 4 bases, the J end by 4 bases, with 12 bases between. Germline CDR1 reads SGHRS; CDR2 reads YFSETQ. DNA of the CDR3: TGCGCCAGCAGCGAGGAGGGCAGTAATCAGCCCCAGCATTTT. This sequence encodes CASSEEGSNQPQHF.

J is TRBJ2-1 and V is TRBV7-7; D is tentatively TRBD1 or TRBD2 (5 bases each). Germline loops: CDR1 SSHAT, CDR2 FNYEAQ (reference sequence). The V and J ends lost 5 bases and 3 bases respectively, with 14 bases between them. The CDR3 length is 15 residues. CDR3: CASSPGTANYNEQFF. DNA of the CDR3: TGTGCCAGCAGCCCCGGGACCGCAAACTACAATGAGCAGTTCTTC.

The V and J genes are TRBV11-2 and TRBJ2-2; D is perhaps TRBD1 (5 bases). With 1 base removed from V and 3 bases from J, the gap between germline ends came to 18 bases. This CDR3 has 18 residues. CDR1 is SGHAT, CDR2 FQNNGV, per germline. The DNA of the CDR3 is TGTGCCAGCAGCTTAGTAGCTGGAGCGCCCAGGGACACCGGGGAGCTGTTTTTT. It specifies CASSLVAGAPRDTGELFF.

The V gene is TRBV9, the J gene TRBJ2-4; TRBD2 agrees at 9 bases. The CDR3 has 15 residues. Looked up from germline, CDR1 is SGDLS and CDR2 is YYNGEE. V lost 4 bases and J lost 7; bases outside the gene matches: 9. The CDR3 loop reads CASSPAGSGSNIQYF. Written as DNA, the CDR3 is TGTGCCAGCAGCCCTGCGGGTAGCGGGAGTAACATTCAGTACTTC.

The CDR3 nucleotides are TGTGCCTGGAGCGTTCTAGCGCTATTCACAGATACGCAGTATTTT. Encoded protein: CAWSVLALFTDTQYF. J is TRBJ2-3 and V is TRBV30; D possibly corresponds to TRBD2 (6 bases). The V end lost 3 bases, the J end lost 2 bases, and 15 bases lay between the germline ends. Germline CDR1 GTSNPN, CDR2 SVGIG (reference sequence). The CDR3 sequence is 15 residues long.